The present entry profiles one T cell receptor beta chain with its context. In the authors' workflow: It was from reference gene primer amplification that nucleated cell counts were estimated. Measured with immunoSEQ multiplex PCR; TCRdb has only the in-frame clones, and not every one. From that table come the V and J calls and clone size; the DNA was used to work out D and trimming. The repertoire holds more than 40,000 clones, 87% seen once, with about 15% in the top ten. The data were obtained in a study of blood T cell repertoires in COVID-19. Study-level background: Whether acute or convalescent, the COVID-19 samples came from the United States, Italy and Spain. The analysed material was cDNA or gDNA that came from T cells, B-cell-depleted T cells, or PBMCs.

V lost 6 bases to trimming and J lost 6 bases; unmatched junction nucleotides: 4. Germline V lookup: CDR1 SQVTM, CDR2 ANQGSEA. CDR3 size: 14 residues. The clonotype was recovered from a human donor in a cohort sampled during active COVID-19. The sequenced sample was peripheral blood. This chain links TRBV29-1 with TRBJ2-1; 14 bases are a match to TRBD2. The CDR3 is CSVLGTSGSNEQFF. DNA for the CDR3: TGCAGCGTGCTTGGGACTAGCGGGAGCAATGAGCAGTTCTTC.